This paragraph reports one TCR beta chain. What it recognizes is unknown. An end of the junction differs from the germline gene, which may be a read error. CDR1 is SEHNR and CDR2 is FQNEAQ in the germline V gene (reference sequence). The CDR3 runs 12 residues. The PCR had 60 Vbeta and 13 Jbeta primers. The assay was immunoSEQ multiplex PCR, and TCRdb's table has in-frame clones only and misses some. The table lists some 77,000 clones, about 80% of them singletons. The data originate from a study of cytomegalovirus exposure and HLA in healthy donors. Study in general: About 85 million unique TCRs from HLA-typed donors were held in an early release of data. General study findings and limits: Common viral pathogens seemed to be connected with several of the most significant clusters, according to a later analysis. Later, TCR association rates were found to vary by HLA locus, highest for DRB1 and lowest for HLA-C.

The chain carries TRBV7-9 and TRBJ2-7, with a possible D match to TRBD2 (5 bases). This receptor was identified in a young man in good health and CMV-seronegative. Sequenced: PBMCs. The CDR3 loop is CSSSLARGEQYF. Here the CDR3 DNA reads TGTTCCAGCAGCTTAGCGCGCGGCGAGCAGTACTTC.